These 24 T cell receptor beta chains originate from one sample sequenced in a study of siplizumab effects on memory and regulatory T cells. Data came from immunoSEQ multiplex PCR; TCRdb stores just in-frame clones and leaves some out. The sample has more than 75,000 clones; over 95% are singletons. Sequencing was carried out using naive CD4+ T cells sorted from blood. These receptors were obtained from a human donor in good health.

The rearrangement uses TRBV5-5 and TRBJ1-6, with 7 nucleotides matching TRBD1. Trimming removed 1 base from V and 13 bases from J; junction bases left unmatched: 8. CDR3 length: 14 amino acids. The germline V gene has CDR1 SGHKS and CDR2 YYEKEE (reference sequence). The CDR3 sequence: CASSLTGVQDPLHF. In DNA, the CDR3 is TGTGCCAGCAGCTTGACAGGGGTTCAGGATCCCCTCCACTTT.

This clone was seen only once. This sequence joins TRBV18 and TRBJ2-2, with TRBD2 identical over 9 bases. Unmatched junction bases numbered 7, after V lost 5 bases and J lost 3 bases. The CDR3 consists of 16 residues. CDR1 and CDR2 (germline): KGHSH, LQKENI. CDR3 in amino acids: CASSSGLARHTGELFF. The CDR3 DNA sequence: TGTGCCAGCTCAAGCGGACTAGCGAGACACACCGGGGAGCTGTTTTTT.

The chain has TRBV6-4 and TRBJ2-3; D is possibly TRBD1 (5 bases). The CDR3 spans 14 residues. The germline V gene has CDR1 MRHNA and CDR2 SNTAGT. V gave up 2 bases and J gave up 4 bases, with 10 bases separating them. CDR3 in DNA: TGTGCCAGCAGTGACAGGGGTGGCGCAGATACGCAGTATTTT. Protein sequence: CASSDRGGADTQYF.

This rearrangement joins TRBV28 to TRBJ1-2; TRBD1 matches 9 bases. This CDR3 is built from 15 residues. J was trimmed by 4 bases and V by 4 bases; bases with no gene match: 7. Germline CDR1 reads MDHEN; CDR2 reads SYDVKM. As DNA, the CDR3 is TGTGCCAGCAGTTCCCAGGGACAGGGTTCCTATGGCTACACCTTC. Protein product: CASSSQGQGSYGYTF.

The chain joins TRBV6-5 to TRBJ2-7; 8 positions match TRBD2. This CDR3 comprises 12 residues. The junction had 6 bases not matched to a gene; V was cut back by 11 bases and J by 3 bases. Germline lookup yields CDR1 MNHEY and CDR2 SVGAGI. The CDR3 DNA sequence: TGTGCCGCCGGGACTAGATACTACGAGCAGTACTTC. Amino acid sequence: CAAGTRYYEQYF.

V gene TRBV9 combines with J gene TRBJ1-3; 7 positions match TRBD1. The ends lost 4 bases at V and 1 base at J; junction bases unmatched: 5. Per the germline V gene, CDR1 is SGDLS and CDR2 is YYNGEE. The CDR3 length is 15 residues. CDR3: CASSPGGGSGNTIYF. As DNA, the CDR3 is TGTGCCAGCAGCCCAGGGGGGGGATCTGGAAACACCATATATTTT.

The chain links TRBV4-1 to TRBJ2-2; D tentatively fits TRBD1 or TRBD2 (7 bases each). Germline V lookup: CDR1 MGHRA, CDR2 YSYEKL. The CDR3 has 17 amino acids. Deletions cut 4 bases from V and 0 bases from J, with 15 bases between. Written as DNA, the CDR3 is TGCGCCAGCAGCCTAGAGCGGGACAGAACGAACACCGGGGAGCTGTTTTTT. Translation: CASSLERDRTNTGELFF.

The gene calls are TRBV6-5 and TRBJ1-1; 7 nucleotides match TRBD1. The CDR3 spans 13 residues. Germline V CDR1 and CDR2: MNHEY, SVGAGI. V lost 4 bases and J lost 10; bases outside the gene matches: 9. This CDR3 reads CASSSREGAGAFF. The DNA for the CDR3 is TGTGCCAGCAGTTCCCGTGAGGGGGCTGGAGCTTTCTTT.

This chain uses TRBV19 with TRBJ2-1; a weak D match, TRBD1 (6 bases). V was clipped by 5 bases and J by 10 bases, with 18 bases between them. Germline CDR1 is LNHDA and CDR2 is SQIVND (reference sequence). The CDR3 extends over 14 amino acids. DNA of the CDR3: TGTGCCAGTAGTCCAATCCCGCTAAGGGGGGAGCAGTTCTTC. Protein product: CASSPIPLRGEQFF.

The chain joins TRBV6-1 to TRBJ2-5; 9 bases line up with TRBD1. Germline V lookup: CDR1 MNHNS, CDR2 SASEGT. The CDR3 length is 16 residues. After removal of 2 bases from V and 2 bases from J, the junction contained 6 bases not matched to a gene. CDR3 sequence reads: CASSELDRGRQETQYF. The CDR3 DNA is TGTGCCAGCAGTGAATTGGACAGGGGTCGACAAGAGACCCAGTACTTC.

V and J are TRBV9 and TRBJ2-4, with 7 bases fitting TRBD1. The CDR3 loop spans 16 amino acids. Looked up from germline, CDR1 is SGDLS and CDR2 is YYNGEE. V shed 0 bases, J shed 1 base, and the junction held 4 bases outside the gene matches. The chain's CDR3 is CASSVGQGVAKNIQYF. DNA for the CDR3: TGTGCCAGCAGCGTAGGGCAGGGGGTCGCCAAAAACATTCAGTACTTC.

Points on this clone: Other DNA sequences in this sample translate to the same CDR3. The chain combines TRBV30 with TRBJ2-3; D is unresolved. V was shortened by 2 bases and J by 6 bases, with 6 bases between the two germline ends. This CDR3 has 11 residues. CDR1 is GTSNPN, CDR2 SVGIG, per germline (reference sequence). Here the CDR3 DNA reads TGTGCCTGGAGTCCCGGGGATACGCAGTATTTT. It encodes CAWSPGDTQYF.

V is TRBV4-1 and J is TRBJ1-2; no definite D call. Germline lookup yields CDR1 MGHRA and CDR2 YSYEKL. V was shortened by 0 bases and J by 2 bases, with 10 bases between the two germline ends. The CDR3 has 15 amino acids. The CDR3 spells CASSQESTLNYGYTF. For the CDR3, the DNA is TGCGCCAGCAGCCAAGAGAGTACCCTAAACTATGGCTACACCTTC.

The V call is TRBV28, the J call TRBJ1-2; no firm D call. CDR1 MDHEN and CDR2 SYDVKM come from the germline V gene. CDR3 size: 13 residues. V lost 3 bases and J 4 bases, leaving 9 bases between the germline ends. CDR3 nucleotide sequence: TGTGCCAGCAGTTTCGAAGGGCCCTATGGCTACACCTTC. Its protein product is CASSFEGPYGYTF.

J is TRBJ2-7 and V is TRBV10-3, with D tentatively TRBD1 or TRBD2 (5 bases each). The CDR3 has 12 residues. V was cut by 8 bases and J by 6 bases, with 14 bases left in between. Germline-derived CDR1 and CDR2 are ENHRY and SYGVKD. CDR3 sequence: CAIGDLPGEQYF. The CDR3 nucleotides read TGTGCCATCGGGGACCTACCGGGCGAGCAGTACTTC.

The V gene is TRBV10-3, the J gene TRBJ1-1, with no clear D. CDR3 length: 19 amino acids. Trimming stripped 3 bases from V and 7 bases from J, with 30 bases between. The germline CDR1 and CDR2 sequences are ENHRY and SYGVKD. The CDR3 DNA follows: TGTGCCATCAGTGATAACGGGGTAGGGAGTCCCTCTGGTAGGTTTGAAGCTTTCTTT. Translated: CAISDNGVGSPSGRFEAFF.

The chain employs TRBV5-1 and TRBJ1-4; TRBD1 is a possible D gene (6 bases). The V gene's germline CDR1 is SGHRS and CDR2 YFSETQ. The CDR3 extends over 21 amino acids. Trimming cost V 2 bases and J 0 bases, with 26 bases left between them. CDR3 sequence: CASSFLPQGQMIGATNEKLFF. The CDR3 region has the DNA TGCGCCAGCAGCTTCCTCCCGCAGGGGCAGATGATAGGAGCAACTAATGAAAAACTGTTTTTT. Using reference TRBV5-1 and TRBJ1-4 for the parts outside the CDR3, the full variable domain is KAGVTQTPRYLIKTRGQQVTLSCSPISGHRSVSWYQQTPGQGLQFLFEYFSETQRNKGNFPGRFSGRQFSNSRSEMNVSTLELGDSALYLCASSFLPQGQMIGATNEKLFFGSGTQLSVL.

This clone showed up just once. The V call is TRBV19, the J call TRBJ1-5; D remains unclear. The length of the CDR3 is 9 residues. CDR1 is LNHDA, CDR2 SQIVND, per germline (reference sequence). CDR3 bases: TGTGCTCCGGGTCAGCCCCAGCATTTT. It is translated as CAPGQPQHF.

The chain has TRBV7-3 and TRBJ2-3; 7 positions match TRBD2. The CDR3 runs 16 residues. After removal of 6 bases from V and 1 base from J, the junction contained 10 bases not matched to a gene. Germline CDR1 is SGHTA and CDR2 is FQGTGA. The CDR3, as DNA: TGTGCCAGCAGTCAACCGGGGGGAGACGGCACAGATACGCAGTATTTT. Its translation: CASSQPGGDGTDTQYF.

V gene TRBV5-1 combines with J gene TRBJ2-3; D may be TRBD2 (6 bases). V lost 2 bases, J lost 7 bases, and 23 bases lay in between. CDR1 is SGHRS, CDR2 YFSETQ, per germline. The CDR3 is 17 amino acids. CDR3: CASSLFGTEGLSYTQYF. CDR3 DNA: TGCGCCAGCAGCTTATTTGGTACGGAGGGCCTTTCGTATACGCAGTATTTT. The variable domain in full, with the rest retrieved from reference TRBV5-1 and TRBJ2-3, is KAGVTQTPRYLIKTRGQQVTLSCSPISGHRSVSWYQQTPGQGLQFLFEYFSETQRNKGNFPGRFSGRQFSNSRSEMNVSTLELGDSALYLCASSLFGTEGLSYTQYFGPGTRLTVL.

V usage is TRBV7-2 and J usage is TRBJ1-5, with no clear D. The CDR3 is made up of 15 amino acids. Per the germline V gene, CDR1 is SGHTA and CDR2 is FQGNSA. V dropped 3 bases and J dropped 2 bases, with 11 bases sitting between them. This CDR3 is CASSFDGGGNQPQHF. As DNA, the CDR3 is TGTGCCAGCAGCTTTGACGGCGGGGGCAATCAGCCCCAGCATTTT.

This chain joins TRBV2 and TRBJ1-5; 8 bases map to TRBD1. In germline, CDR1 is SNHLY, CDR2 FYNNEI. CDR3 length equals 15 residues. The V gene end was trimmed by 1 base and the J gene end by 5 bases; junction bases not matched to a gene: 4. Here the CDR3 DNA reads TGTGCCAGCAGTGAAGACAGGGGGGGAGATCAGCCCCAGCATTTT. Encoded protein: CASSEDRGGDQPQHF. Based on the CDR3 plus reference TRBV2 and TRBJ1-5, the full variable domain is EPEVTQTPSHQVTQMGQEVILRCVPISNHLYFYWYRQILGQKVEFLVSFYNNEISEKSEIFDDQFSVERPDGSNFTLKIRSTKLEDSAMYFCASSEDRGGDQPQHFGDGTRLSIL.

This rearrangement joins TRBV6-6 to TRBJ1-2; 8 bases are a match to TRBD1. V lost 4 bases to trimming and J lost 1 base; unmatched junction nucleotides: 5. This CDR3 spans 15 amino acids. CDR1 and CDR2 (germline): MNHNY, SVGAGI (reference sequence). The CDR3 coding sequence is TGTGCCAGCAGTTTTGGACAGGGTTTTAACTATGGCTACACCTTC. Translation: CASSFGQGFNYGYTF.

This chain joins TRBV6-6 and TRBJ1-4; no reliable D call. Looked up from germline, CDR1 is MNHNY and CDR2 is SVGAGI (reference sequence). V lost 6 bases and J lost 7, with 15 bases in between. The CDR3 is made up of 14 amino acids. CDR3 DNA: TGTGCCAGCAGCTCGAATGGGAACGGTGAAAAACTGTTTTTT. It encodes CASSSNGNGEKLFF.